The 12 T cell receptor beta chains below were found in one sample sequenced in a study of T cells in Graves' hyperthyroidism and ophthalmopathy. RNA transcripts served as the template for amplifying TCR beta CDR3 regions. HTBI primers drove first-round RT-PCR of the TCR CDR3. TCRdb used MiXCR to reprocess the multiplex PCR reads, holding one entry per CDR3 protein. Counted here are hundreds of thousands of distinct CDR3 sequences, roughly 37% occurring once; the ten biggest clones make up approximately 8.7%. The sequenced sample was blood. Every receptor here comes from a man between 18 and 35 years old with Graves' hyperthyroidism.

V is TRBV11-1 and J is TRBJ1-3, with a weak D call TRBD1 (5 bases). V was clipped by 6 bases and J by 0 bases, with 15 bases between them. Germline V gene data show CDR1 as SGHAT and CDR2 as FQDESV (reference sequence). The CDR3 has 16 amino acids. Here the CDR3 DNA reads TGTGCCAGCAGTTCCCCCACGACAGTCTCTGGAAACACCATATATTTT. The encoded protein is CASSSPTTVSGNTIYF.

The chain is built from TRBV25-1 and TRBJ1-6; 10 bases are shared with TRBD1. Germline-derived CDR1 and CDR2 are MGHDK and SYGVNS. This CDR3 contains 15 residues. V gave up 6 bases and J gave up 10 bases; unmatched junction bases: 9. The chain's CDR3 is CASSLTGGGRSPLHF. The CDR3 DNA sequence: TGTGCCAGCAGCCTGACAGGGGGCGGTAGGTCACCCCTCCACTTT.

The CDR3 region is CASSYVYDPPYEQYF. In DNA form, the CDR3 reads TGTGCCAGCAGTTACGTCTACGACCCTCCCTACGAGCAGTACTTC. The chain links TRBV6-6 to TRBJ2-7; D unresolved. Germline CDR1 MNHNY, CDR2 SVGAGI (reference sequence). This CDR3 has 15 amino acids. V lost 2 bases and J lost 2, with 13 bases in between.

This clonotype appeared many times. The CDR3 here is CASSVGRGGGSPLHF. As DNA, the CDR3 is TGTGCCAGCAGCGTAGGTCGGGGTGGGGGATCACCCCTCCACTTT. The chain employs TRBV9 and TRBJ1-6; D perhaps matches TRBD1 (5 bases). CDR3 length: 15 residues. V lost 0 bases, J lost 10 bases, and 14 bases lay in between. Germline lookup yields CDR1 SGDLS and CDR2 YYNGEE. Variable domain in full (rest from reference TRBV9 and TRBJ1-6): DSGVTQTPKHLITATGQRVTLRCSPRSGDLSVYWYQQSLDQGLQFLIQYYNGEERAKGNILERFSAQQFPDLHSELNLSSLELGDSALYFCASSVGRGGGSPLHFGNGTRLTVT.

The CDR3 loop reads CSAIGGGAGGSETQYF. The DNA of the CDR3 is TGCAGTGCTATTGGAGGGGGAGCGGGAGGTTCAGAGACCCAGTACTTC. This chain joins TRBV20-1 and TRBJ2-5, with 9 bases identical to TRBD2. The CDR3 covers 16 residues. Looked up from germline, CDR1 is DFQATT and CDR2 is SNEGSKA (reference sequence). J lost 4 bases, V lost 4 bases, and 13 bases had no gene match.

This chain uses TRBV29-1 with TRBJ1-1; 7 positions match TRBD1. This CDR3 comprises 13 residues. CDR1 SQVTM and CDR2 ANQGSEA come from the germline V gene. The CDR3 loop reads CRRGRGMNTEAFF. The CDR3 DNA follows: TGCAGACGAGGCAGGGGGATGAACACTGAAGCTTTCTTT.

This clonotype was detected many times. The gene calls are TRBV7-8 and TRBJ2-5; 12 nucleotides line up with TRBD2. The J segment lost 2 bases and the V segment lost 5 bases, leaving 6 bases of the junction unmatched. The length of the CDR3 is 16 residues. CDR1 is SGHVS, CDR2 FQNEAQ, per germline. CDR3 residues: CASSTGLAGIQETQYF. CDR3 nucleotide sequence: TGTGCCAGCAGCACCGGACTAGCGGGAATTCAAGAGACCCAGTACTTC.

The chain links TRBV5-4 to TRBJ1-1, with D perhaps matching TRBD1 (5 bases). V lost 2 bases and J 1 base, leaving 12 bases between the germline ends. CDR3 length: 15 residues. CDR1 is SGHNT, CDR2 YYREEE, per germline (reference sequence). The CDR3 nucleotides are TGTGCCAGCAGCTTCTTGTGGGGCACGAACACTGAAGCTTTCTTT. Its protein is CASSFLWGTNTEAFF.

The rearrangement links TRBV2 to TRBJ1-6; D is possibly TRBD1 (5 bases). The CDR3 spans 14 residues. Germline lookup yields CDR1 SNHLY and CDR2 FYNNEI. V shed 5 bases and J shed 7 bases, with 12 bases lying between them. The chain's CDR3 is CASSTEGPNSPLHF. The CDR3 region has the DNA TGTGCCAGCAGTACCGAGGGGCCGAATTCACCCCTCCACTTT.

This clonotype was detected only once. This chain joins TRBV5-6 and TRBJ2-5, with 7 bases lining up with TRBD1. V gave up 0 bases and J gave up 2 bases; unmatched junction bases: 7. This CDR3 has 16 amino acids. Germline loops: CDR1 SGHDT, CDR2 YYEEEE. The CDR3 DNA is TGTGCCAGCAGCTTGGTGGGGGACAGCCTACAAGAGACCCAGTACTTC. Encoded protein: CASSLVGDSLQETQYF. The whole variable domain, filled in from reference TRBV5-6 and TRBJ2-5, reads DAGVTQSPTHLIKTRGQQVTLRCSPKSGHDTVSWYQQALGQGPQFIFQYYEEEERQRGNFPDRFSGHQFPNYSSELNVNALLLGDSALYLCASSLVGDSLQETQYFGPGTRLLVL.

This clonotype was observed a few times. CDR3 DNA sequence: TGCGCCAGCAGCTCTCCGGACAGGAGCACTGAAGCTTTCTTT. Protein product: CASSSPDRSTEAFF. The chain recombines TRBV5-1 with TRBJ1-1; 7 nucleotides agree with TRBD1. Germline V gene lookup returns CDR1 SGHRS and CDR2 YFSETQ. The length of the CDR3 is 14 residues. The J segment lost 4 bases and the V segment lost 3 bases, leaving 6 bases of the junction unmatched.

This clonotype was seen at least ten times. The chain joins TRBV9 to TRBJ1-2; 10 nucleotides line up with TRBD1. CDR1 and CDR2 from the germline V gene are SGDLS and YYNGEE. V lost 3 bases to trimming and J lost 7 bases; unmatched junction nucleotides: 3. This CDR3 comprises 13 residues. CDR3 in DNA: TGTGCCAGCAGCGGACAGGGGGCTAGTGGCTACACCTTC. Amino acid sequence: CASSGQGASGYTF. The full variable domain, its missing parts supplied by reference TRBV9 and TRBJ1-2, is DSGVTQTPKHLITATGQRVTLRCSPRSGDLSVYWYQQSLDQGLQFLIQYYNGEERAKGNILERFSAQQFPDLHSELNLSSLELGDSALYFCASSGQGASGYTFGSGTRLTVV.